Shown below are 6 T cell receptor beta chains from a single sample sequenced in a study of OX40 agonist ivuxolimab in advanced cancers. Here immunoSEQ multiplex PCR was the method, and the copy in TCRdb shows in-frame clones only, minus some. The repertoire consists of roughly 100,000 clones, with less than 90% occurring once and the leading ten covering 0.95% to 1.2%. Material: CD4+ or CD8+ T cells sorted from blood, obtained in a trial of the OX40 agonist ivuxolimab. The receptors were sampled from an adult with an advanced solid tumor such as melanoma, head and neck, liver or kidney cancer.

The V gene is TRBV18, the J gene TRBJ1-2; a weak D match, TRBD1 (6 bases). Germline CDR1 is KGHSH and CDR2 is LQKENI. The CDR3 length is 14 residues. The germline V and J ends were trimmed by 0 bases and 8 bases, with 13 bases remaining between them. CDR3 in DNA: TGTGCCAGCTCACCACCGAATGGGGGCATAGGCTACACCTTC. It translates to CASSPPNGGIGYTF.

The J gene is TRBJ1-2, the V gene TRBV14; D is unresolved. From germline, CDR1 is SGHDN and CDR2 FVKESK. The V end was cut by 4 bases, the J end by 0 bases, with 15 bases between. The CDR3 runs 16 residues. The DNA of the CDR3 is TGTGCCAGCAGCCGGGGTTTCACTCTTTCTAACTATGGCTACACCTTC. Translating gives CASSRGFTLSNYGYTF.

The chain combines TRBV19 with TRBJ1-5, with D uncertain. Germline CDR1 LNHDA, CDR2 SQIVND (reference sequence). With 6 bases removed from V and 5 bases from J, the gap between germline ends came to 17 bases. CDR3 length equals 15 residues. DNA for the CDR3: TGTGCCAGTAGCCTATACTCTGGGGATTATCAGCCCCAGCATTTT. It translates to CASSLYSGDYQPQHF.

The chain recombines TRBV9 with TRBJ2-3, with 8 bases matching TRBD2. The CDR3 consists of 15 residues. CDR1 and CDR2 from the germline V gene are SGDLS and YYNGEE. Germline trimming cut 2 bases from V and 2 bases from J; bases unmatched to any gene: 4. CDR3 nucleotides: TGTGCCAGCAGCGTTTCACTAGCGGCCACAGATACGCAGTATTTT. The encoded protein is CASSVSLAATDTQYF.

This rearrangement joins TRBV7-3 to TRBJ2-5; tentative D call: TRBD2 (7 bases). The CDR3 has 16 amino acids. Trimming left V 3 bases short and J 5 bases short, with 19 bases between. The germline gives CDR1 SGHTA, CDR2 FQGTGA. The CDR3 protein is CASSLGFGGARETQYF. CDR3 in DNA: TGTGCCAGCAGCTTGGGATTTGGGGGGGCCCGGGAGACCCAGTACTTC. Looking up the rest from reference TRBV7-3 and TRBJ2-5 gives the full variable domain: GAGVSQTPSNKVTEKGKYVELRCDPISGHTALYWYRQSLGQGPEFLIYFQGTGAADDSGLPNDRFFAVRPEGSVSTLKIQRTERGDSAVYLCASSLGFGGARETQYFGPGTRLLVL.

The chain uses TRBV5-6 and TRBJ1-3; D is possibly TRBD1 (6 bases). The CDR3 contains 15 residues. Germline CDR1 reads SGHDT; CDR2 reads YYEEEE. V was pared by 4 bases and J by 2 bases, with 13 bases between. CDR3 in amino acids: CASSPRTVTGNTIYF. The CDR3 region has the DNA TGTGCCAGCAGCCCTCGGACAGTAACTGGAAACACCATATATTTT.